This T cell receptor beta chain was retrieved from a study of blood T cell repertoires in COVID-19. Overall study: Spain, Italy and the United States supplied samples that represented acute and convalescent COVID-19. PBMCs, B-cell-depleted T cells, or T cells were the source of the cDNA or gDNA that made up the material.

The authors' processing: Nucleated cell number was recorded as an estimate derived from reference gene primer amplification. Produced via immunoSEQ multiplex PCR; TCRdb's table is partial and in-frame only. V and J calls and clone size are those listed in that table; D and trimming were worked out from the DNA. The data hold around 200,000 clones, with approximately 86% observed a single time. This clone was detected once. In the same sample, other DNA sequences code for this CDR3. Germline CDR1 KGHSH, CDR2 LQKENI. The length of the CDR3 is 13 residues. V dropped 1 base and J dropped 3 bases, with 5 bases sitting between them.

Sequenced input: peripheral blood. The sequence was collected from a man in his forties or fifties with acute or convalescent COVID-19. This chain uses TRBV18 with TRBJ2-3; D gene uncertain. CDR3: CASSPRRTDTQYF. In nucleotides, the CDR3 is TGTGCCAGCTCACCACGTCGGACAGATACGCAGTATTTT.